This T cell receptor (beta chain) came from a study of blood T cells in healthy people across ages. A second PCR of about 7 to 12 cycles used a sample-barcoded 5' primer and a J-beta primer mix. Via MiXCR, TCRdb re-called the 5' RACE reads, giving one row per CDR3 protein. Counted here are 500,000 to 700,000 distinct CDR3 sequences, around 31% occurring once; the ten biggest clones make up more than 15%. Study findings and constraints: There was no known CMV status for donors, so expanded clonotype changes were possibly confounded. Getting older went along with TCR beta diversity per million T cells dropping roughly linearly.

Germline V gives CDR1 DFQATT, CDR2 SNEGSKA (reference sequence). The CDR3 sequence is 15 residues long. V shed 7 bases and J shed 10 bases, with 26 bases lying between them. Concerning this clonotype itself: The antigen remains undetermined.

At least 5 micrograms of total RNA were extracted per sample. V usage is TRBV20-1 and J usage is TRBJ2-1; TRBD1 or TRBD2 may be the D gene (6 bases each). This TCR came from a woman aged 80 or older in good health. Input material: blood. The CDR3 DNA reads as TGCAGTGGACAACCCCTCGGGGGCGGGACACTGGAGCAGTTCTTC. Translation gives CSGQPLGGGTLEQFF.